One sample yielded the 4 T cell receptor beta chains listed below, sequenced in a study of cytomegalovirus exposure and HLA in healthy donors. PCR involved 60 Vbeta and 13 Jbeta primers. Measured with immunoSEQ multiplex PCR; TCRdb has only the in-frame clones, and not every one. The profile covers around 150,000 clones, with roughly 9.6% appearing a single time and more than 6.5% taken by the ten largest. Sequencing used PBMCs. The receptors shown here come from a woman aged 40 to 49 in good health and CMV-seropositive.

The table lists this clone with a few counts. This chain links TRBV10-3 with TRBJ2-1, with 10 bases that match TRBD2. V dropped 10 bases and J dropped 7; count of bases not matched to a gene: 13. The CDR3 runs 15 residues. Germline CDR1 ENHRY, CDR2 SYGVKD. Here the CDR3 DNA reads TGTGCCACCCGACTAGCGGGTTATTTAGGGAATGAGCAGTTCTTC. It is translated as CATRLAGYLGNEQFF.

Only a few counts were recorded for this clone. The gene calls are TRBV9 and TRBJ1-1; D might be TRBD1 (5 bases). This CDR3 contains 17 residues. Trimming took off 0 bases at V and 2 bases at J, with 17 bases between the two ends. Looked up from germline, CDR1 is SGDLS and CDR2 is YYNGEE. The CDR3 coding sequence is TGTGCCAGCAGCGTAGGGGAGGGACGGCCATCAAACACTGAAGCTTTCTTT. It translates to CASSVGEGRPSNTEAFF.

The sample holds a few counts of this clone. This chain joins TRBV27 and TRBJ2-7, with 8 bases that match TRBD1. The CDR3 length is 15 residues. After removal of 7 bases from V and 2 bases from J, the junction contained 10 bases not matched to a gene. Germline V lookup: CDR1 MNHEY, CDR2 SMNVEV (reference sequence). The CDR3 loop is CASNIRQGPTYEQYF. CDR3 coding DNA: TGTGCCAGCAACATCAGACAGGGGCCCACCTACGAGCAGTACTTC.

This clone was observed a handful of times. This chain uses TRBV11-2 with TRBJ2-7, with 7 bases lining up with TRBD1. With 0 bases clipped from V and 0 bases from J, the junction kept 8 bases outside the gene matches. Germline-derived CDR1 and CDR2 are SGHAT and FQNNGV. The CDR3 extends over 17 amino acids. DNA for the CDR3: TGTGCCAGCAGCTTAGATACGTTCGGACAGGCCTCCTACGAGCAGTACTTC. This encodes CASSLDTFGQASYEQYF.